A single sample is the source of the 7 T cell receptor beta chains below, sequenced in a study of shared clonotypes between healthy human individuals. The data were produced by immunoSEQ multiplex PCR, yet TCRdb's version contains in-frame clones alone and is incomplete. The profile shows more than 850,000 clones, approximately 78% of them singletons. The sequencing sample was made of memory CD4+ T cells from PBMCs. Regarding subset: CD45RA-negative fraction. These receptors were obtained from a man aged 18 to 35 in good health. Some clones in this sample may be carry-over from other donors' samples.

This clone appeared many times. The chain employs TRBV6-5 and TRBJ2-7; TRBD1 might be the D (6 bases). This CDR3 comprises 14 residues. V was cut by 3 bases and J by 1 base, with 10 bases left in between. CDR1 MNHEY and CDR2 SVGAGI come from the germline V gene. CDR3 sequence: CASSYWGPSYEQYF. The CDR3 DNA sequence: TGTGCCAGCAGTTATTGGGGGCCGTCCTACGAGCAGTACTTC.

A word on this clone: The identical CDR3 is also encoded by other nucleotide sequences in the sample. The genes are TRBV20-1 and TRBJ2-7; D uncertain. Looked up from germline, CDR1 is DFQATT and CDR2 is SNEGSKA (reference sequence). The V end lost 5 bases, the J end lost 3 bases, and 8 bases lay between the germline ends. This CDR3 has 11 residues. CDR3 amino acids: CSAPLNYEQYF. For the CDR3, the DNA is TGCAGTGCTCCGCTAAACTACGAGCAGTACTTC.

The CDR3 spells CASIPQVGQPLANYGYTF. DNA of the CDR3: TGTGCCAGCATCCCCCAAGTCGGACAGCCATTAGCTAACTATGGCTACACCTTC. The gene calls are TRBV2 and TRBJ1-2; a weak D match, TRBD1 (6 bases). The CDR3 consists of 18 residues. Between the trimmed V and J ends, which lost 7 bases and 0 bases, there was a span of 24 bases. CDR1 is SNHLY and CDR2 is FYNNEI in the germline V gene.

V and J are TRBV6-6 and TRBJ1-2; D remains unclear. V was cut by 0 bases and J by 8 bases, with 10 bases left in between. This CDR3 has 13 residues. The germline V gene encodes CDR1 MNHNY and CDR2 SVGAGI (reference sequence). The CDR3: CASSYSLARGYTF. The CDR3 coding sequence is TGTGCCAGCAGTTACTCGTTGGCTCGGGGCTACACCTTC.

This clone was detected only once. The chain employs TRBV11-2 and TRBJ2-1; 10 bases align to TRBD2. J was trimmed by 6 bases and V by 2 bases; bases with no gene match: 10. The CDR3 covers 17 residues. The germline V gene has CDR1 SGHAT and CDR2 FQNNGV. CDR3 loop: CASSLLSGRARGNEQFF. For the CDR3, the DNA is TGTGCCAGCAGCTTACTCAGCGGGAGGGCACGCGGCAATGAGCAGTTCTTC.

The rearrangement joins TRBV23-1 to TRBJ1-5, with a possible D match to TRBD1 (5 bases). TRBV23-1 is known as an ORF, though its function is uncertain. The CDR3 sequence is 16 residues long. Trimming took off 3 bases at V and 0 bases at J, with 12 bases between the two ends. DNA for the CDR3: TGCGCCAGCAGTCACCCGGGGACGTATAGCAATCAGCCCCAGCATTTT. This translates into CASSHPGTYSNQPQHF.

The chain recombines TRBV27 with TRBJ2-5, with 9 bases identical to TRBD2. Germline V gene lookup returns CDR1 MNHEY and CDR2 SMNVEV (reference sequence). This CDR3 is 15 amino acids long. V gave up 3 bases and J gave up 4 bases; unmatched junction bases: 6. The chain's CDR3 is CASSFRSGSGETQYF. CDR3 coding DNA: TGTGCCAGCAGTTTCCGTAGCGGGAGCGGAGAGACCCAGTACTTC.